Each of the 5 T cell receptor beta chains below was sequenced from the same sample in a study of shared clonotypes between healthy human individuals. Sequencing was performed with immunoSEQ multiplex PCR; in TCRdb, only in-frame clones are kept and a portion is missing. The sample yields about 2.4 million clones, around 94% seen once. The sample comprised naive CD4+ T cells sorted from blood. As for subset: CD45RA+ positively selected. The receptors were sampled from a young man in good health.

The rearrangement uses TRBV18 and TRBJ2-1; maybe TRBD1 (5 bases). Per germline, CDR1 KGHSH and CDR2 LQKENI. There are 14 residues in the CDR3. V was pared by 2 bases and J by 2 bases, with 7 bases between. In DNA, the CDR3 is TGTGCCAGCTCACCAGAGGACACCTACAATGAGCAGTTCTTC. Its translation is CASSPEDTYNEQFF. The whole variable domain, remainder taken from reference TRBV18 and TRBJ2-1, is NAGVMQNPRHLVRRRGQEARLRCSPMKGHSHVYWYRQLPEEGLKFMVYLQKENIIDESGMPKERFSAEFPKEGPSILRIQQVVRGDSAAYFCASSPEDTYNEQFFGPGTRLTVL.

CDR3 nucleotides: TGTGCCAGCAGCCGACAGGTTGGTAACAATCAGCCCCAGCATTTT. Protein product: CASSRQVGNNQPQHF. This chain connects TRBV7-2 to TRBJ1-5; tentatively, D is TRBD1 (6 bases). Germline V gene lookup returns CDR1 SGHTA and CDR2 FQGNSA. V lost 5 bases to trimming and J lost 3 bases, with 14 bases between them. This CDR3 region has 15 residues.

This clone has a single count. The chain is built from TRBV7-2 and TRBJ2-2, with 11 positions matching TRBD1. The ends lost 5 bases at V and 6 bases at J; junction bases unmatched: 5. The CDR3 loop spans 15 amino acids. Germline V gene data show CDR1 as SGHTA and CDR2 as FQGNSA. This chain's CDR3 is CASSEGQGAPGELFF. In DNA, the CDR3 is TGTGCCAGCAGCGAAGGACAGGGGGCGCCCGGGGAGCTGTTTTTT.

In DNA, the CDR3 is TGCGCCAGCAGCTTGGTTTTGGGGGCCGGGGATACGCAGTATTTT. The encoded protein is CASSLVLGAGDTQYF. This sequence joins TRBV5-1 and TRBJ2-3; D is perhaps TRBD1 (6 bases). V lost 0 bases, J lost 6 bases, and 14 bases lay in between. CDR3 length equals 15 residues. Germline V gives CDR1 SGHRS, CDR2 YFSETQ.

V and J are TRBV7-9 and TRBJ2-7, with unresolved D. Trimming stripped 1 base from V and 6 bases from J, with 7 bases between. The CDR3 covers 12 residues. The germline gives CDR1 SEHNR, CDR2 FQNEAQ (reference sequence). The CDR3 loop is CASSLGSLEQYF. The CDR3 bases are TGTGCCAGCAGCTTAGGCTCTCTCGAGCAGTACTTC.